This T cell receptor beta chain was identified in a study of blood T cell repertoires in COVID-19. Study details: Acute-phase and convalescent COVID-19 samples originated in the United States, Italy and Spain. In each case, the material was cDNA or gDNA derived from T cells, B-cell-depleted T cells, or PBMCs.

Original processing methods: Scientists estimated how many nucleated cells there were by amplifying reference gene primers. Profiling relied on immunoSEQ multiplex PCR, and the TCRdb table lists in-frame clones only, not all of them. Clonal size and the V and J genes are those of that table, whereas D and trimming came from the DNA. Here the sample spans some 50,000 clones, under 90% being singletons. V lost 4 bases to trimming and J lost 1 base, with 10 bases between them. The CDR3 is 14 amino acids. Per germline, CDR1 SGHNT and CDR2 YYREEE (reference sequence). This sequence was found in a human donor in a cohort sampled during active COVID-19. The sequencing sample was made of peripheral blood. V gene TRBV5-4 combines with J gene TRBJ2-3, with D possibly matching TRBD1 (5 bases). In DNA form, the CDR3 reads TGTGCCAGCAGCCACGGACAAGGCACAGATACGCAGTATTTT. Protein: CASSHGQGTDTQYF.